The clone carrying this T cell receptor (beta chain) was recorded a few times. Antigen: not known. This entry is derived from a study of T cells after yellow fever vaccination. Study at large: Low-cell-number fractions underwent preparation using SMART-Seq v4 Ultra Low Input.

5'RACE template switching added a universal primer site and UMIs to TCR cDNA. TCRdb ran MiXCR on the 5' RACE reads and lists one entry per CDR3 protein. The sample gives 300,000 to 400,000 distinct CDR3 sequences, roughly a tenth of which show up once; roughly 3% is in the top ten. V shed 2 bases, J shed 4 bases, and the junction held 3 bases outside the gene matches. The CDR3 covers 15 residues. Germline assignment: CDR1 MDHEN and CDR2 SYDVKM. General study findings and limits: CD4 and CD8 compartments shared a small share of clonotypes, likely from convergent recombination. The booster response re-showed most primary clones: over 95% CD4, over 80% CD8.

The TCR sequence derives from a young man who received the YFV17D yellow fever vaccine. This material consisted of CD4+ T cells sorted from PBMCs, taken 45 days after the yellow fever booster vaccination. This rearrangement joins TRBV28 to TRBJ2-2; 8 bases match TRBD2. The DNA for the CDR3 is TGTGCCAGCAGTTTAAGCGGGGGACCCACCGGGGAGCTGTTTTTT. Its protein is CASSLSGGPTGELFF.